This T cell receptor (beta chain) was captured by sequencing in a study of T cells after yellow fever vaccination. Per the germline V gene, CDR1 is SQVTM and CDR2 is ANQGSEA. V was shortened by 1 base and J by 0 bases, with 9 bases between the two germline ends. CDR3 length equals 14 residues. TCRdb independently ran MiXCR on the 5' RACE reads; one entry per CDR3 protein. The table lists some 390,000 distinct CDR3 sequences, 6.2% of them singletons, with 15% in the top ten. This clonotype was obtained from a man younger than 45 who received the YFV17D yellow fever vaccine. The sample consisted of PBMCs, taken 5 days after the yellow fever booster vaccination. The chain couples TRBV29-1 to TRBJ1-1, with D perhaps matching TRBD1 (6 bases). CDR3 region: CSVEVAGVNTEAFF. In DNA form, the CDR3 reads TGCAGCGTTGAAGTGGCAGGGGTGAACACTGAAGCTTTCTTT.